A selection of T cell receptor beta chains follows, all from one sample in a study of T cell responses to AZD1222 COVID-19 vaccine. The repertoire was sequenced with immunoSEQ multiplex PCR; TCRdb's copy has only in-frame clones and lacks some. Of around 140,000 clones listed, around 90% were seen once; the top ten hold 1.5% to 2%. Sequenced here: peripheral blood, sampled 28 days after the second AZD1222 dose. The receptors here all came from an adult who received the AZD1222 COVID-19 vaccine. Each CDR3 is given with its conserved first and last residue. The D gene is left open where the match is weak. The size field is filled for only some rows; it gives once, few, many or a size class.

abundance: once
v_gene: TRBV5-1
j_gene: TRBJ2-2
d_gene: NA
CDR3nt: TGCGCCAGCAGCTTAGTAGCCACACGAACCACCGGGGAGCTGTTTTTT
CDR3aa: CASSLVATRTTGELFF

abundance: once
v_gene: TRBV30
j_gene: TRBJ1-2
d_gene: NA
CDR3nt: TGTGCCTGGAGTGTAACCGGGGACGGCTACACCTTC
CDR3aa: CAWSVTGDGYTF

abundance: NA
v_gene: TRBV6-5
j_gene: TRBJ1-1
d_gene: NA
CDR3nt: TGTGCCAGCAGTCCCCCGGGGGTGAACACTGAAGCTTTCTTT
CDR3aa: CASSPPGVNTEAFF

abundance: NA
v_gene: TRBV7-6
j_gene: TRBJ2-1
d_gene: TRBD2
CDR3nt: TGTGCCAGCAGCTTAGGATTGCGGGAGTTAAATGAGCAGTTCTTC
CDR3aa: CASSLGLRELNEQFF

abundance: NA
v_gene: TRBV7-9
j_gene: TRBJ1-1
d_gene: NA
CDR3nt: TGTGCCAGCAGCCCACAGGCGAACACTGAAGCTTTCTTT
CDR3aa: CASSPQANTEAFF

abundance: NA
v_gene: TRBV7-2
j_gene: TRBJ2-2
d_gene: TRBD1
CDR3nt: TGTGCCAGCAGCTTAGCCGGGACAGGGTACGCCGGGGAGCTGTTTTTT
CDR3aa: CASSLAGTGYAGELFF

abundance: NA
v_gene: TRBV2
j_gene: TRBJ2-1
d_gene: TRBD2
CDR3nt: TGTGCCAGCAGTGAAGGAAGTGCGGGGGGCCTATCCTACAATGAGCAGTTCTTC
CDR3aa: CASSEGSAGGLSYNEQFF

abundance: NA
v_gene: TRBV2
j_gene: TRBJ1-3
d_gene: NA
CDR3nt: TGTGCCAGCAGTGAAACGTTCGGGAACACCATATATTTT
CDR3aa: CASSETFGNTIYF

abundance: NA
v_gene: TRBV30
j_gene: TRBJ2-3
d_gene: NA
CDR3nt: TGTGCCTGGAGTGTAGGCGGGGCAGGAGGAGATACGCAGTATTTT
CDR3aa: CAWSVGGAGGDTQYF

abundance: NA
v_gene: TRBV19
j_gene: TRBJ2-6
d_gene: NA
CDR3nt: TGTGCCAGTAGTATAATAGGCTCTGGGGCCAACGTCCTGACTTTC
CDR3aa: CASSIIGSGANVLTF

abundance: NA
v_gene: TRBV9
j_gene: TRBJ1-1
d_gene: NA
CDR3nt: TGTGCCAGCAGCCCACTGGGCGTGAACACTGAAGCTTTCTTT
CDR3aa: CASSPLGVNTEAFF

abundance: NA
v_gene: TRBV2
j_gene: TRBJ1-1
d_gene: TRBD1
CDR3nt: TGTGCCAGCAGTGTAACAGGGGCGAACACTGAAGCTTTCTTT
CDR3aa: CASSVTGANTEAFF

abundance: NA
v_gene: TRBV6-5
j_gene: TRBJ1-2
d_gene: NA
CDR3nt: TGTGCCAGCAGTTATTCTCTAGCTGCTAACTATGGCTACACCTTC
CDR3aa: CASSYSLAANYGYTF

abundance: NA
v_gene: TRBV3-1/TRBV3-2
j_gene: TRBJ1-5
d_gene: NA
CDR3nt: TGTGCCAGCAGCCAAGCTGGGGTTGGAAATCAGCCCCAGCATTTT
CDR3aa: CASSQAGVGNQPQHF

abundance: NA
v_gene: TRBV30
j_gene: TRBJ1-5
d_gene: NA
CDR3nt: TGTGCCTGGAGTGTATCGGGGGGCCGTCAGCCCCAGCATTTT
CDR3aa: CAWSVSGGRQPQHF

abundance: once
v_gene: TRBV5-1
j_gene: TRBJ1-2
d_gene: NA
CDR3nt: TGCGCCAGCAGCTTGGCGCCGGAAGCTAACTATGGCTACACCTTC
CDR3aa: CASSLAPEANYGYTF

abundance: NA
v_gene: TRBV6-5
j_gene: TRBJ1-1
d_gene: NA
CDR3nt: TGTGCCAGCAGGAAGGGAACAGGTGAAGCTTTCTTT
CDR3aa: CASRKGTGEAFF

abundance: NA
v_gene: TRBV7-9
j_gene: TRBJ2-1
d_gene: NA
CDR3nt: TGTGCCAGCAGCTTAGATGGCCGGGGGCGGGATGAGCAGTTCTTC
CDR3aa: CASSLDGRGRDEQFF

abundance: NA
v_gene: TRBV28
j_gene: TRBJ1-1
d_gene: NA
CDR3nt: TGTGCCAGCAGTTTAACCCGACGGGACGGGGCTTTCTTT
CDR3aa: CASSLTRRDGAFF

abundance: NA
v_gene: TRBV18
j_gene: TRBJ2-2
d_gene: NA
CDR3nt: TGTGCCAGCTCACCAACTAGCCCCGGGGAGCTGTTTTTT
CDR3aa: CASSPTSPGELFF

abundance: once
v_gene: TRBV9
j_gene: TRBJ1-6
d_gene: NA
CDR3nt: TGTGCCAGCAGCGTAGGGGCCAGGGCAAATAATTCACCCCTCCACTTT
CDR3aa: CASSVGARANNSPLHF

abundance: NA
v_gene: TRBV7-9
j_gene: TRBJ2-7
d_gene: NA
CDR3nt: TGTGCCAGCAGCTTGACAGGAGACTCCTACGAGCAGTACTTC
CDR3aa: CASSLTGDSYEQYF

abundance: NA
v_gene: TRBV9
j_gene: TRBJ1-2
d_gene: TRBD1
CDR3nt: TGTGCCAGCAGCGTACGGACAGGGGCTACCTATGGCTACACCTTC
CDR3aa: CASSVRTGATYGYTF

abundance: NA
v_gene: TRBV10-3
j_gene: TRBJ1-2
d_gene: TRBD1
CDR3nt: TGTGCCACCAAGGACAGGGAAGGCTACACCTTC
CDR3aa: CATKDREGYTF

abundance: NA
v_gene: TRBV5-4
j_gene: TRBJ1-2
d_gene: NA
CDR3nt: TGTGCCAGCAGCTCGGACCTGTGGGGCTACACCTTC
CDR3aa: CASSSDLWGYTF

abundance: NA
v_gene: TRBV23-1
j_gene: TRBJ1-1
d_gene: NA
CDR3nt: TGCGCCAGCAGGGGTCTGGGCAACACTGAAGCTTTCTTT
CDR3aa: CASRGLGNTEAFF

abundance: NA
v_gene: TRBV14
j_gene: TRBJ2-3
d_gene: NA
CDR3nt: TGTGCCAGCAGCCAAGATCACGGGATGGGCACAGATACGCAGTATTTT
CDR3aa: CASSQDHGMGTDTQYF

abundance: NA
v_gene: TRBV7-2
j_gene: TRBJ1-3
d_gene: TRBD1
CDR3nt: TGTGCCAGCAGCTTTGGGACAGGGAAAGGAAACACCATATATTTT
CDR3aa: CASSFGTGKGNTIYF

abundance: NA
v_gene: TRBV7-8
j_gene: TRBJ1-4
d_gene: NA
CDR3nt: TGTGCCAGCAGCAAGCGACAGACAACTAATGAAAAACTGTTTTTT
CDR3aa: CASSKRQTTNEKLFF

abundance: NA
v_gene: TRBV18
j_gene: TRBJ1-2
d_gene: NA
CDR3nt: TGTGCCAGCTCACCACCGAAGGATGGCGGCTACACCTTC
CDR3aa: CASSPPKDGGYTF

abundance: NA
v_gene: TRBV7-9
j_gene: TRBJ2-3
d_gene: NA
CDR3nt: TGTGCCAGCAGCCGTGGGGGCACAGATACGCAGTATTTT
CDR3aa: CASSRGGTDTQYF

abundance: NA
v_gene: TRBV12-3/TRBV12-4
j_gene: TRBJ2-7
d_gene: TRBD2
CDR3nt: TGTGCCAGTGCCCGGCGGGGGATCGGCGAGCAGTACTTC
CDR3aa: CASARRGIGEQYF

abundance: NA
v_gene: TRBV9
j_gene: TRBJ1-1
d_gene: NA
CDR3nt: TGTGCCAGCAGCCCCCGGACTTCGGGAGGAGCTTTCTTT
CDR3aa: CASSPRTSGGAFF